This T cell receptor (beta chain) was recorded in a study of blood T cell repertoires in COVID-19. Original data processing: Nucleated cell number was recorded as an estimate derived from reference gene primer amplification. Here immunoSEQ multiplex PCR was the method, and the copy in TCRdb shows in-frame clones only, minus some. The V and J calls and clone size come from that table; D and trimming were worked out from the DNA. This table has a few hundred thousand clones, 70% to 90% appearing once. Cohort allocation depended upon clinical history that participants reported. Trimming cost V 7 bases and J 0 bases; bases outside gene matches: 12. The length of the CDR3 is 17 residues. CDR1 and CDR2 from the germline V gene are MDHEN and SYDVKM.

The chain joins TRBV28 to TRBJ1-3, with 7 bases identical to TRBD1. The clonotype was recovered from a woman aged 45-65 years who had recovered from COVID-19. Sample: PBMCs or T cells enriched from blood (not recorded which). The CDR3 here is CASKGVTGPSSGNTIYF. CDR3 sequence (DNA): TGTGCCAGCAAGGGGGTGACAGGGCCTAGCTCTGGAAACACCATATATTTT.